These 27 T cell receptor beta chains share one sample of origin, sequenced in a study of radiation and T cells in renal cell carcinoma. Sequencing was performed with immunoSEQ multiplex PCR; in TCRdb, only in-frame clones are kept and a portion is missing. The sample lists approximately 140,000 clones; over 65% were seen once. Time point defined: baseline pretreatment blood. The treatment: 15 Gy SBRT to primary tumor, nephrectomy 4 weeks later. Sequencing used blood, obtained from a patient whose treatment included radiotherapy and nephrectomy. The receptors derive from a woman aged 45-65 years with renal cell carcinoma.

The chain combines TRBV5-4 with TRBJ1-2; D is perhaps TRBD1 (5 bases). This CDR3 is 14 amino acids long. V gave up 4 bases and J gave up 2 bases, with 12 bases separating them. Germline CDR1 reads SGHNT; CDR2 reads YYREEE (reference sequence). The CDR3 loop is CASSPSRENYGYTF. For the CDR3, the DNA is TGTGCCAGCAGCCCCAGCAGGGAAAACTATGGCTACACCTTC.

The chain uses TRBV5-1 and TRBJ1-4; 12 positions agree with TRBD1. The CDR3 is made up of 15 amino acids. V shed 4 bases and J 8 bases; nucleotides not matched to a gene: 6. Germline CDR1 and CDR2: SGHRS and YFSETQ. CDR3 sequence (DNA): TGCGCCAGCAGCGACCAGGGACAGGGGGCGGAAAAACTGTTTTTT. Protein: CASSDQGQGAEKLFF.

J is TRBJ1-2 and V is TRBV29-1; D is perhaps TRBD1 (6 bases). Per germline, CDR1 SQVTM and CDR2 ANQGSEA. The CDR3 sequence is 11 residues long. The germline V and J ends were trimmed by 2 bases and 8 bases, with 9 bases remaining between them. CDR3 sequence reads: CSVEKGEGYTF. For the CDR3, the DNA is TGCAGCGTTGAAAAGGGGGAAGGCTACACCTTC.

The chain uses TRBV6-5 and TRBJ1-5; unclear D gene. Trimming took 0 bases from V and 2 from J, leaving 11 bases between them. The germline V gene has CDR1 MNHEY and CDR2 SVGAGI. The CDR3 covers 16 residues. The CDR3 sequence is CASSYSWRVGNQPQHF. CDR3 DNA: TGTGCCAGCAGTTACTCGTGGAGGGTAGGCAATCAGCCCCAGCATTTT.

The chain combines TRBV7-9 with TRBJ1-2, with 9 bases fitting TRBD1. This CDR3 has 14 residues. V dropped 4 bases and J dropped 5; count of bases not matched to a gene: 5. Germline CDR1 reads SEHNR; CDR2 reads FQNEAQ (reference sequence). The CDR3 spells CASSSTQGAYGYTF. In DNA, the CDR3 is TGTGCCAGCAGCTCGACACAGGGGGCGTATGGCTACACCTTC.

The rearrangement joins TRBV6-6 to TRBJ2-5, with TRBD1 identical over 7 bases. The CDR3 has 13 residues. Germline V gene data show CDR1 as MNHNY and CDR2 as SVGAGI (reference sequence). With 6 bases clipped from V and 4 bases from J, the junction kept 5 bases outside the gene matches. The CDR3 reads CASRQGTRETQYF. The CDR3, as DNA: TGTGCCAGCAGACAGGGGACCCGAGAGACCCAGTACTTC.

V usage is TRBV11-3 and J usage is TRBJ2-3, with D possibly matching TRBD2 (5 bases). The CDR3 has 14 residues. V lost 5 bases, J lost 3 bases, and 12 bases lay in between. Germline V lookup: CDR1 SGHNT, CDR2 YENEEA. As DNA, the CDR3 is TGTGCCAGCAGCCCTAGCCGATCAACAGATACGCAGTATTTT. Protein sequence: CASSPSRSTDTQYF.

V gene TRBV30 combines with J gene TRBJ2-1, with D unclear. In germline, CDR1 is GTSNPN, CDR2 SVGIG (reference sequence). The V gene lost 3 bases and the J gene lost 0 bases, with 9 bases spanning the gap. This CDR3 is 14 amino acids long. CDR3 amino acids: CAWSRWSSYNEQFF. CDR3 coding DNA: TGTGCCTGGAGCCGGTGGAGCTCCTACAATGAGCAGTTCTTC.

The chain combines TRBV18 with TRBJ2-5; tentatively, D is TRBD1 (5 bases). Per the germline V gene, CDR1 is KGHSH and CDR2 is LQKENI. The germline V and J ends were trimmed by 4 bases and 2 bases, with 11 bases remaining between them. The CDR3 is 14 residues long. The CDR3 is CASSRNTGQETQYF. CDR3 in DNA: TGTGCCAGCTCACGAAACACAGGACAAGAGACCCAGTACTTC.

In its sample, this clone was seen a few times. The chain carries TRBV7-9 and TRBJ1-1, with 8 bases aligning to TRBD1. CDR1 is SEHNR and CDR2 is FQNEAQ in the germline V gene (reference sequence). The CDR3 is made up of 13 amino acids. The V and J ends lost 5 bases and 6 bases, in that order; junction bases with no gene match: 5. This chain's CDR3 is CASSIGQGAEAFF. The CDR3 DNA follows: TGTGCCAGCAGCATTGGACAGGGAGCTGAAGCTTTCTTT.

The CDR3 loop reads CASSHEVRVYEQYF. CDR3 nucleotides: TGTGCCAGCAGCCACGAGGTTAGGGTCTACGAGCAGTACTTC. The chain is built from TRBV6-6 and TRBJ2-7, with D uncertain. This CDR3 contains 14 residues. V gave up 6 bases and J gave up 3 bases, with 15 bases separating them. Germline V CDR1 and CDR2: MNHNY, SVGAGI (reference sequence).

Concerning this clone itself: A read error may produce the germline difference seen at one junction end. V is TRBV10-3 and J is TRBJ1-1; the D gene is possibly TRBD1 (6 bases). In germline, CDR1 is ENHRY, CDR2 SYGVKD. This CDR3 has 15 residues. This CDR3 reads CAISESGGVSHATVF. In DNA form, the CDR3 reads TGTGCCATCAGTGAGTCGGGGGGCGTTTCACACGCTACGGTCTTT.

There are a few counts of this clone. V is TRBV2 and J is TRBJ1-1; D remains ambiguous. CDR3 size: 13 residues. Germline CDR1 SNHLY, CDR2 FYNNEI. Trimming took 5 bases from V and 3 from J, leaving 10 bases between them. The CDR3 DNA reads as TGTGCCAGCAGTCTGGGTCGGGACACTGAAGCTTTCTTT. Its translation is CASSLGRDTEAFF.

The chain joins TRBV5-6 to TRBJ2-3; D is undetermined. CDR3 length equals 14 residues. V was pared by 3 bases and J by 4 bases, with 12 bases between. CDR1 is SGHDT, CDR2 YYEEEE, per germline. This chain's CDR3 is CASSSTPKADTQYF. CDR3 nucleotides: TGTGCCAGCAGCTCGACCCCTAAGGCAGATACGCAGTATTTT.

This chain uses TRBV29-1 with TRBJ2-7, with TRBD1 identical over 8 bases. The CDR3 totals 13 residues. Germline trimming cut 2 bases from V and 3 bases from J; bases unmatched to any gene: 3. Germline assignment: CDR1 SQVTM and CDR2 ANQGSEA. The chain's CDR3 is CSVENDRGYEQYF. In DNA, the CDR3 is TGCAGCGTTGAAAATGACAGGGGCTACGAGCAGTACTTC.

This rearrangement joins TRBV2 to TRBJ2-7, with D perhaps assigned TRBD1 or TRBD2 (5 bases each). CDR3 size: 12 residues. Per the germline V gene, CDR1 is SNHLY and CDR2 is FYNNEI. Between the trimmed V and J ends, which lost 5 bases and 3 bases, there was a span of 8 bases. In nucleotides, the CDR3 is TGTGCCAGCAGTAGGGACGGCTACGAGCAGTACTTC. It encodes CASSRDGYEQYF.

CDR3 residues: CASSQDLRGDGYTF. The CDR3 DNA reads TGCGCCAGCAGCCAAGATCTCAGGGGAGATGGCTACACCTTC. V gene TRBV4-1 combines with J gene TRBJ1-2; weak D call: TRBD1 (6 bases). Germline lookup yields CDR1 MGHRA and CDR2 YSYEKL. Trimming took off 0 bases at V and 6 bases at J, with 11 bases between the two ends. The CDR3 runs to 14 residues.

This sequence joins TRBV19 and TRBJ2-1, with 7 bases aligning to TRBD2. The trim removed 5 bases at V and 4 bases at J, leaving 8 bases unmatched. There are 15 residues in the CDR3. Germline assignment: CDR1 LNHDA and CDR2 SQIVND (reference sequence). The CDR3 DNA reads as TGTGCCAGTAGTGGGCAGGGAGGGCCGTACAATGAGCAGTTCTTC. Translating gives CASSGQGGPYNEQFF.

This chain connects TRBV7-9 to TRBJ2-4, with D uncertain. Trimming cost V 5 bases and J 10 bases, with 15 bases left between them. CDR3 length: 13 residues. Germline loops: CDR1 SEHNR, CDR2 FQNEAQ (reference sequence). CDR3 sequence: CASSLLLGQIQYF. Here the CDR3 DNA reads TGTGCCAGCAGCCTTCTTCTGGGTCAGATTCAGTACTTC. The whole variable domain, remainder taken from reference TRBV7-9 and TRBJ2-4, is DTGVSQNPRHKITKRGQNVTFRCDPISEHNRLYWYRQTLGQGPEFLTYFQNEAQLEKSRLLSDRFSAERPKGSFSTLEIQRTEQGDSAMYLCASSLLLGQIQYFGAGTRLSVL.

This clone was counted once. This sequence joins TRBV5-1 and TRBJ2-6; no clear D gene. CDR3 length: 16 amino acids. Germline V gene sequence: CDR1 SGHRS, CDR2 YFSETQ. V was trimmed by 0 bases and J by 0 bases, leaving 7 bases between them. The CDR3 bases are TGCGCCAGCAGCTTGGAGTGGACCTCTGGGGCCAACGTCCTGACTTTC. Translated: CASSLEWTSGANVLTF. The full variable domain, in which reference TRBV5-1 and TRBJ2-6 provide the parts outside the CDR3, is KAGVTQTPRYLIKTRGQQVTLSCSPISGHRSVSWYQQTPGQGLQFLFEYFSETQRNKGNFPGRFSGRQFSNSRSEMNVSTLELGDSALYLCASSLEWTSGANVLTFGAGSRLTVL.

This clone has just one count. The rearrangement links TRBV5-1 to TRBJ2-5, with D tentatively TRBD2 (5 bases). Germline assignment: CDR1 SGHRS and CDR2 YFSETQ. The CDR3 is 16 amino acids. Between the trimmed V and J ends, which lost 0 bases and 4 bases, there was a span of 16 bases. DNA of the CDR3: TGCGCCAGCAGCTTGGAAGGGCGGGTTAATCGAGAGACCCAGTACTTC. As protein: CASSLEGRVNRETQYF.

This chain uses TRBV6-1 with TRBJ1-5; D possibly corresponds to TRBD1 (5 bases). V was trimmed by 7 bases and J by 7 bases, leaving 20 bases between them. Looked up from germline, CDR1 is MNHNS and CDR2 is SASEGT. This CDR3 comprises 15 residues. The CDR3 bases are TGTGCCAGCATATATACCCCGCAGGGTGGCCAGCCCCAGCATTTT. Amino acids: CASIYTPQGGQPQHF.

The chain links TRBV4-1 to TRBJ1-2; D unclear. Trimming left V 4 bases short and J 4 bases short, with 16 bases between. Germline values: CDR1 MGHRA, CDR2 YSYEKL. The CDR3 extends over 15 amino acids. CDR3 amino acids: CASSPSGSTSYGYTF. The CDR3, as DNA: TGCGCCAGCAGCCCTTCGGGGAGTACTTCCTATGGCTACACCTTC.

This CDR3 is CASRISGREGRTGELFF. The CDR3 DNA sequence: TGTGCCAGCAGAATTTCGGGGCGGGAGGGCCGAACCGGGGAGCTGTTTTTT. The chain joins TRBV7-9 to TRBJ2-2, with 9 nucleotides matching TRBD2. The ends lost 6 bases at V and 5 bases at J; junction bases unmatched: 13. Germline assignment: CDR1 SEHNR and CDR2 FQNEAQ (reference sequence). The CDR3 spans 17 residues.

V gene TRBV2 combines with J gene TRBJ2-5; D remains unclear. V lost 4 bases, J lost 3 bases, and 6 bases lay in between. This CDR3 is built from 12 residues. The germline V gene has CDR1 SNHLY and CDR2 FYNNEI. The CDR3 nucleotides are TGTGCCAGCAGTGTAACGGAAGAGACCCAGTACTTC. This sequence encodes CASSVTEETQYF.

The chain employs TRBV6-5 and TRBJ2-6; D unresolved. V lost 0 bases and J 2 bases, leaving 5 bases between the germline ends. Per the germline V gene, CDR1 is MNHEY and CDR2 is SVGAGI. CDR3 size: 15 residues. The CDR3 coding sequence is TGTGCCAGCAGTTACTCGGCAGCTGGGGCCAACGTCCTGACTTTC. It yields the protein CASSYSAAGANVLTF.

Only a few counts were recorded for this clone. The chain joins TRBV2 to TRBJ1-1; D not certain. Deletions cut 7 bases from V and 0 bases from J, with 9 bases between. This CDR3 has 13 amino acids. Germline V gene lookup returns CDR1 SNHLY and CDR2 FYNNEI. As DNA, the CDR3 is TGTGCCAGCAAAAGTGCGTTGAACACTGAAGCTTTCTTT. Its protein is CASKSALNTEAFF.